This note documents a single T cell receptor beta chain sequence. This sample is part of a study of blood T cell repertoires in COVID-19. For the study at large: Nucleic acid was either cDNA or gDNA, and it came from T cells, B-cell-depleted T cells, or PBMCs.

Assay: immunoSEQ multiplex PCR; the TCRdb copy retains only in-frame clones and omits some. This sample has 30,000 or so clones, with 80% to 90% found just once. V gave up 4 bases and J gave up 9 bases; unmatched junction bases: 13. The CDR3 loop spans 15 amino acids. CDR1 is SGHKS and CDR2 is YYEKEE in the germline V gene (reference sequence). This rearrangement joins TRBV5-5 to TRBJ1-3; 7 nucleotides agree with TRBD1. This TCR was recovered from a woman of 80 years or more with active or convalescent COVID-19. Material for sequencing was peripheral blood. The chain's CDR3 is CASSQGDRLAGTIYF. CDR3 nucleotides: TGTGCCAGCAGCCAGGGGGATCGACTCGCTGGCACCATATATTTT.